The T cell receptor (beta chain) under discussion was sequenced for a study of T cell responses to AZD1222 COVID-19 vaccine (dated by TCRdb to the early 2020s). Context from the whole study: TCR sequencing covered some 240 trial participants: 200 to 210 given two doses of AZD1222 and approximately 26 given two doses of MenACWY control vaccine. Trial participants were enrolled by age into subgroups of 18-55, 56-69 and 70-plus years, and around 150, 29 and 61 TCR-sequenced participants, respectively, were included in these subgroups. The paper's findings and limits, for the study overall: Conclusions about previously exposed vaccinees were limited because only six AZD1222 recipients were SARS-CoV-2 seropositive at baseline. CD4 TCRs associated with the vaccine covered the entire spike protein, and the dominant responses were in regions 160-218 and 743-854. Participants were mostly white British, with more females than males. The authors suggested clonal diversity may have been underestimated. Because no samples from the day 14 peak response were available, repertoires could be characterized only after the peak T cell response. Nearly half of unique spike-specific TCRs reportedly recognized epitopes outside regions mutated in the B.1.351 and B.1.1.7 variants. After two AZD1222 doses, both the breadth and the depth of spike-specific TCRs were significantly higher than at day 0 and than in MenACWY recipients. In the small 56-69-year group, the increase in depth fell short of significance, most likely because of low power.

On this clone itself: Its antigen is unknown. Base qualities are not recorded, but no much larger clone differs from it by a single base.

The CDR3 regions of human TCRbeta chains were subjected to immunosequencing. On the authors' methods: TCRs in the repertoires were matched against a reference library of SARS-CoV-2-specific TCRs that had been generated with the MIRA antigen-specificity platform. Breadth was defined as the fraction of unique TCRs that were SARS-CoV-2-associated, and depth was defined as the fraction of total T cells that were SARS-CoV-2-associated. Using the MIRA data, each spike-specific TCR was mapped to the spike region that the TCR reacts to and placed in a CD4 or CD8 class. Log10-transformed breadth and depth values were compared by one-way ANOVA with Sidak's multiple comparisons tests. Not all clones reach the TCRdb copy of this immuneACCESS table, which keeps in-frame sequences only. Checked studies attribute under half of the gap to unresolved V genes and leave the rest unexplained. The DNA was the basis for D and trimming; V, J and clone size are from that table. The sample contains about 160,000 clones, under 95% of them found a single time. Of the sample, over 4.5% falls within the top ten clones.

Trimming takes 5 bases off V and 0 bases off J; junction bases not matched to a gene: 7. Reading from cysteine to phenylalanine, the CDR3 counts 16 amino acids. Of the read, only the CDR3 DNA is kept; its 48 bases are in frame from base 1. CDR1 and CDR2, looked up from the germline V gene (reference sequence), are LNHDA and SQIVND. The time point tag for this specimen amounts to: about 28 days (+/-7) after the second vaccine dose. AZD1222 recipients whose second dose came at about 4 weeks and those whose second dose came at about 12 weeks were combined into one group, since spike-specific TCR depth and breadth did not differ between the two schedules. Samples from vaccinated people were obtained from the UK trials COV001 and COV002, which included a single-blind randomized controlled phase 2/3 trial of AZD1222 (ChAdOx1 nCoV-19) in healthy adults. Trial participant PBMC samples were collected at day 0 and day 28 after the second dose for TCRbeta chain sequencing.

This clonotype originated in an adult who received the AZD1222 COVID-19 vaccine. The starting material was peripheral blood, obtained 28 days after the second AZD1222 dose. The chain is encoded by TRBV19 joined to TRBJ1-5; the junction holds 7 bases that match TRBD1. The nucleotide sequence is TGTGCCAGTAGTGCGGGACAGACCTATAGCAATCAGCCCCAGCATTTT. It codes for CASSAGQTYSNQPQHF.